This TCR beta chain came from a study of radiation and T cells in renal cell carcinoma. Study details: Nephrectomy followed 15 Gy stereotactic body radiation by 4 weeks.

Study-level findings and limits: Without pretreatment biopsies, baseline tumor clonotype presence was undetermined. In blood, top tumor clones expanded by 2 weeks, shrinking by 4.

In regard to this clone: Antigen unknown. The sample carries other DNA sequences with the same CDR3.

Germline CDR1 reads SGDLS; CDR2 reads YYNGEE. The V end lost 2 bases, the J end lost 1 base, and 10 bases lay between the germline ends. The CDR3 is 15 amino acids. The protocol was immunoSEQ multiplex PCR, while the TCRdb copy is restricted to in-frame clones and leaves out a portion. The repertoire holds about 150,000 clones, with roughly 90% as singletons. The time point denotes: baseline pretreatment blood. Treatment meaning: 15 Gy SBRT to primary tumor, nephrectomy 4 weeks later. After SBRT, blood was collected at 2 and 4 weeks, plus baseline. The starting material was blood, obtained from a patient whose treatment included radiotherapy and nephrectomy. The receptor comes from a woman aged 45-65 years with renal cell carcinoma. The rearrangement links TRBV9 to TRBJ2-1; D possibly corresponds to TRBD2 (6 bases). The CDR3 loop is CASSVLGGSYNEQFF. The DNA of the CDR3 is TGTGCCAGCAGCGTGCTGGGGGGATCCTACAATGAGCAGTTCTTC. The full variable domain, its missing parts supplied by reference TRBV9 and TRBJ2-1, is DSGVTQTPKHLITATGQRVTLRCSPRSGDLSVYWYQQSLDQGLQFLIQYYNGEERAKGNILERFSAQQFPDLHSELNLSSLELGDSALYFCASSVLGGSYNEQFFGPGTRLTVL.